The 4 T cell receptor beta chains in this list originate from one sample, sequenced in a study of cytomegalovirus exposure and HLA in healthy donors. PCR employed 60 Vbeta and 13 Jbeta primers. Profiled with immunoSEQ multiplex PCR; TCRdb holds only in-frame clones, not every one. The sample yields under 200,000 clones, less than 90% seen once. The sample consisted of PBMCs. These receptors all come from a woman aged 50 to 65 in good health and CMV-seropositive.

V and J are TRBV2 and TRBJ1-1; weak D call: TRBD1 (5 bases). CDR1 is SNHLY and CDR2 is FYNNEI in the germline V gene. CDR3 size: 15 residues. V dropped 4 bases and J dropped 1 base, with 13 bases sitting between them. Written as DNA, the CDR3 is TGTGCCAGCAGTGGGGATGGGGGAGGGAACACTGAAGCTTTCTTT. This sequence encodes CASSGDGGGNTEAFF.

J is TRBJ1-5 and V is TRBV7-3; TRBD1 might be the D (5 bases). The V gene's germline CDR1 is SGHTA and CDR2 FQGTGA. V was clipped by 3 bases and J by 7 bases, with 19 bases between them. The CDR3 totals 16 residues. As DNA, the CDR3 is TGTGCCAGCAGCTTCCGCCCTCGGCAGGGAAGACAGCCCCAGCATTTT. This translates into CASSFRPRQGRQPQHF. The full variable domain, rest sourced from reference TRBV7-3 and TRBJ1-5, is GAGVSQTPSNKVTEKGKYVELRCDPISGHTALYWYRQSLGQGPEFLIYFQGTGAADDSGLPNDRFFAVRPEGSVSTLKIQRTERGDSAVYLCASSFRPRQGRQPQHFGDGTRLSIL.

This chain connects TRBV27 to TRBJ1-5; D perhaps matches TRBD1 (5 bases). Trimming shortened V by 5 bases and J by 2 bases, and 19 bases separated the two germline ends. Per the germline V gene, CDR1 is MNHEY and CDR2 is SMNVEV (reference sequence). This CDR3 is 17 amino acids long. The CDR3 loop is CASSAHSDSFGNQPQHF. CDR3 bases: TGTGCCAGCAGTGCCCACTCCGACAGTTTTGGCAATCAGCCCCAGCATTTT.

The chain carries TRBV7-9 and TRBJ2-2; D ambiguous. The CDR3 extends over 17 amino acids. V was shortened by 5 bases and J by 1 base, with 17 bases between the two germline ends. Germline V gene sequence: CDR1 SEHNR, CDR2 FQNEAQ (reference sequence). CDR3 sequence: CASSRRIGFLNTGELFF. As DNA, the CDR3 is TGTGCCAGCAGCCGCCGAATTGGCTTCTTGAACACCGGGGAGCTGTTTTTT. The full variable domain, completed using reference TRBV7-9 and TRBJ2-2, is DTGVSQNPRHKITKRGQNVTFRCDPISEHNRLYWYRQTLGQGPEFLTYFQNEAQLEKSRLLSDRFSAERPKGSFSTLEIQRTEQGDSAMYLCASSRRIGFLNTGELFFGEGSRLTVL.